The clone carrying this T cell receptor (beta chain) appeared a few times. TCRdb re-called the 5' RACE reads with MiXCR, one entry per CDR3 protein. Found here are hundreds of thousands of distinct CDR3 sequences, under 15% of them singletons; the top ten hold approximately 3.4%. V dropped 6 bases and J dropped 7 bases, with 18 bases sitting between them. This CDR3 has 15 amino acids. The germline gives CDR1 MNHEY, CDR2 SVGEGT. This sample is drawn from a study of T cells after yellow fever vaccination. The sample in question was CD4+ T cells sorted from PBMCs, obtained 15 days after the yellow fever booster vaccination. This receptor was taken from a man younger than 35 who received the YFV17D yellow fever vaccine. This chain uses TRBV6-2 or TRBV6-3 with TRBJ1-4; D is ambiguous. CDR3 residues: CASSTLMGSIEKLFF. The CDR3 DNA reads TGTGCCAGCAGCACCCTGATGGGAAGTATTGAAAAACTGTTTTTT.